This TCR beta chain emerged from a study of cytomegalovirus exposure and HLA in healthy donors. Notes on the study in general: Most of the CMV-associated TCR beta chains (in a later analysis) appeared to be HLA-restricted. What a later analysis reportedly showed was that an Asian-associated ancestry cluster had fewer N-insertions than the roughly 670-donor mean. A later examination showed that TCR association rates differed by HLA locus, with DRB1 most and HLA-C fewest.

This clone appeared a single time. Its antigen remains unknown. Relative to the germline gene, one junction end is altered; a read error may explain this. Everyone who donated was a healthy bone marrow donor. There are 15 residues in the CDR3. The germline gives CDR1 LNHDA, CDR2 SQIVND (reference sequence). 60 Vbeta and 13 Jbeta primers were used in PCR. The protocol was immunoSEQ multiplex PCR, while the TCRdb copy is restricted to in-frame clones and leaves out a portion. The data hold tens of thousands of clones, with around 80% observed a single time. The chain uses TRBV19 and TRBJ1-5; 8 bases are shared with TRBD1. The source of this sequence is a male donor in good health and CMV-seronegative. The sequencing sample was made of PBMCs. For the CDR3, the DNA is TGTGCCAGTAGTACAGGGGGCGTATGGAATCAGCCCCAGAATTTT. Protein sequence: CASSTGGVWNQPQNF. Full variable domain (outside the CDR3, taken from reference TRBV19 and TRBJ1-5): DGGITQSPKYLFRKEGQNVTLSCEQNLNHDAMYWYRQDPGQGLRLIYYSQIVNDFQKGDIAEGYSVSREKKESFPLTVTSAQKNPTAFYLCASSTGGVWNQPQNFGDGTRLSIL.